The 6 T cell receptor beta chains below come from one sample, sequenced in a study of persistence of HIV-infected CD4 T cells. Sequencing used immunoSEQ version 4 in survey mode. Method: immunoSEQ multiplex PCR; TCRdb's copy keeps in-frame clones and lacks some. The table lists roughly 13,000 clones, about 65% of them singletons. Stimulation used 8 to 10 ug/mL lysate from CMV-infected fibroblasts. Sorting selected CD4+ T cells upregulating both CD40 ligand and CD69. The antigens of these receptors remain unknown. The sequencing here drew on CD4+ T cells sorted from PBMCs after roughly 18-hour stimulation, taken from a patient who received antiretroviral therapy. The receptors were sampled from an adult man with HIV who was CMV-seropositive.

This clone showed up just a few times. The gene calls are TRBV5-5 and TRBJ2-3; perhaps TRBD2 as D (5 bases). The CDR3 length is 16 residues. Germline values: CDR1 SGHKS, CDR2 YYEKEE (reference sequence). Trimming removed 0 bases at V and 2 bases at J, with 13 bases between. The CDR3 protein is CASSLGSGSFTDTQYF. In DNA, the CDR3 is TGTGCCAGCAGCTTGGGATCGGGGTCCTTCACAGATACGCAGTATTTT.

The V gene is TRBV6-5, the J gene TRBJ1-3, with D uncertain. V was shortened by 0 bases and J by 4 bases, with 7 bases between the two germline ends. The CDR3 runs 14 residues. Germline V CDR1 and CDR2: MNHEY, SVGAGI. The CDR3 here is CASSYSPGGNTIYF. Here the CDR3 DNA reads TGTGCCAGCAGTTACTCTCCAGGAGGAAACACCATATATTTT.

This sequence joins TRBV6-5 and TRBJ2-5, with 9 positions matching TRBD1. CDR3 length: 13 residues. The V and J ends lost 7 bases and 5 bases, in that order; junction bases with no gene match: 5. Looked up from germline, CDR1 is MNHEY and CDR2 is SVGAGI. The CDR3 is CASIMTGGETQYF. CDR3 nucleotides: TGTGCCAGCATCATGACAGGGGGGGAGACCCAGTACTTC.

This clone is deemed medium-sized (0.01 to 0.1%). The J gene is TRBJ1-2, the V gene TRBV5-4; maybe TRBD1 (6 bases). Germline CDR1 is SGHNT and CDR2 is YYREEE (reference sequence). Trimming took off 4 bases at V and 0 bases at J, with 13 bases between the two ends. The CDR3 has 15 amino acids. Here the CDR3 DNA reads TGTGCCAGCAGCCACGCTCAGGGGTCTAACTATGGCTACACCTTC. This translates into CASSHAQGSNYGYTF.

This clone was recorded only once. The chain carries TRBV28 and TRBJ2-7; D is possibly TRBD1 (6 bases). The CDR3 runs 14 residues. V lost 6 bases and J lost 2, with 14 bases in between. The germline V gene has CDR1 MDHEN and CDR2 SYDVKM. The CDR3 nucleotides are TGTGCCAGCAGACCGGGACACGTTACCTACGAGCAGTACTTC. This codes for CASRPGHVTYEQYF. The full variable domain, in which reference TRBV28 and TRBJ2-7 provide the parts outside the CDR3, is DVKVTQSSRYLVKRTGEKVFLECVQDMDHENMFWYRQDPGLGLRLIYFSYDVKMKEKGDIPEGYSVSREKKERFSLILESASTNQTSMYLCASRPGHVTYEQYFGPGTRLTVT.

The sample holds a few counts of this clone. V usage is TRBV7-2 and J usage is TRBJ2-1; 9 nucleotides match TRBD2. This CDR3 contains 16 residues. The trim removed 1 base at V and 5 bases at J, leaving 6 bases unmatched. The germline gives CDR1 SGHTA, CDR2 FQGNSA. CDR3 sequence: CASSLVRLAVNNEQFF. The CDR3 region has the DNA TGTGCCAGCAGCTTAGTGAGACTAGCGGTGAACAATGAGCAGTTCTTC.